This T cell receptor beta chain was captured in a study of T cells in Graves' hyperthyroidism and ophthalmopathy. Every diagnosis used clinical symptoms, serum thyroxine and TRAb, thyroid ultrasound and orbital computed tomography. Overall study results and limits: Among thyroid clonotypes expanded above 0.001, most also appeared in blood.

As concerns this clonotype: Its antigen is undetermined.

Using RNA transcripts as the source, TCR beta CDR3 regions were amplified. First-round RT-PCR of the TCR CDR3 relied on the HTBI primer set. TCRdb reprocessed the multiplex PCR reads with MiXCR, giving one entry per CDR3 protein. This table has fewer than 650,000 distinct CDR3 sequences, 40% to 50% appearing once. With 4 bases clipped from V and 7 bases from J, the junction kept 6 bases outside the gene matches. The CDR3 sequence is 13 residues long. The germline gives CDR1 SGHRS, CDR2 YFSETQ. This sequence joins TRBV5-1 and TRBJ1-2; TRBD1 matches at 8 bases. Sequenced material: peripheral blood or thyroid tissue (not recorded which). This TCR was recovered from an adult woman with Graves' disease, either hyperthyroidism or ophthalmopathy (not recorded which). The CDR3 reads CASSPGQVFGYTF. In nucleotides, the CDR3 is TGCGCCAGCAGCCCGGGACAGGTCTTTGGCTACACCTTC. Filled out from reference TRBV5-1 and TRBJ1-2, the complete variable domain reads KAGVTQTPRYLIKTRGQQVTLSCSPISGHRSVSWYQQTPGQGLQFLFEYFSETQRNKGNFPGRFSGRQFSNSRSEMNVSTLELGDSALYLCASSPGQVFGYTFGSGTRLTVV.